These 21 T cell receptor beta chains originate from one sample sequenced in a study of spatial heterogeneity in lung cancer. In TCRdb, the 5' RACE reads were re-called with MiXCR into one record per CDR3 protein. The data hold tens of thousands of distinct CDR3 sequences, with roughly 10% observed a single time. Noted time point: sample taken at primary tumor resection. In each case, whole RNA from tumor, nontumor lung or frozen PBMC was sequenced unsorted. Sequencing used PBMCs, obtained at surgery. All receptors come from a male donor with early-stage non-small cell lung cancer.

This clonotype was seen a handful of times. The CDR3: CSSGLAGYNEQFF. The DNA for the CDR3 is TGCAGTTCCGGACTAGCGGGGTACAATGAGCAGTTCTTC. The V call is TRBV20-1, the J call TRBJ2-1, with 12 bases matching TRBD2. V lost 8 bases to trimming and J lost 4 bases; unmatched junction nucleotides: 3. This CDR3 contains 13 residues. CDR1 is DFQATT, CDR2 SNEGSKA, per germline (reference sequence).

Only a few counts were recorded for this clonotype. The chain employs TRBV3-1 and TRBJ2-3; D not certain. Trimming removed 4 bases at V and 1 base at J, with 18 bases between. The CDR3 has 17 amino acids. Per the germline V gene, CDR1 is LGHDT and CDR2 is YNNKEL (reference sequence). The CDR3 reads CASSPAVVLAGTDTQYF. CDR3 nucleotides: TGTGCCAGCAGCCCAGCAGTAGTCTTAGCTGGCACAGATACGCAGTATTTT.

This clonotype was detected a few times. The CDR3 DNA is TGTGCCAGCTCCACCGGGACAGGGGGCCCCAATGAGCAGTTCTTC. This codes for CASSTGTGGPNEQFF. The gene calls are TRBV18 and TRBJ2-1; 12 nucleotides align to TRBD1. The CDR3 consists of 15 residues. CDR1 is KGHSH, CDR2 LQKENI, per germline. Germline trimming cut 6 bases from V and 6 bases from J; bases unmatched to any gene: 6.

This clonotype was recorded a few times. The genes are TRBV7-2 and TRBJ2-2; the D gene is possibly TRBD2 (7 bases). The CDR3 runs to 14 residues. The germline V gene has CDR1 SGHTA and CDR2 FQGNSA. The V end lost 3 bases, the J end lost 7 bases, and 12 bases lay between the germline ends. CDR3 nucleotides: TGTGCCAGCAGCTTGAACAGGGACTACGGGGAGCTGTTTTTT. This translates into CASSLNRDYGELFF.

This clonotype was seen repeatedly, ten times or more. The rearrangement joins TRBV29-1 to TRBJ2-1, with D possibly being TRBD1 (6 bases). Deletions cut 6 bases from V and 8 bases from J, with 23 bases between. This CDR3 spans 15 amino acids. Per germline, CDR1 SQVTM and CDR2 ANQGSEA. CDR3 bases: TGCAGCGTCCAACGATACAGGGCTGGGGGTGATGAGCAGTTCTTC. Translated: CSVQRYRAGGDEQFF.

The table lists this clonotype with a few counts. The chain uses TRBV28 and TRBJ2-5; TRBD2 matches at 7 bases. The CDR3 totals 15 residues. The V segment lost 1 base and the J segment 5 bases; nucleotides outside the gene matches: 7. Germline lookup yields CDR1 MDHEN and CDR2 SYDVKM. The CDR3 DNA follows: TGTGCCAGCAGTTTATATCAGGTCGGGGGGGAGACCCAGTACTTC. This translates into CASSLYQVGGETQYF.

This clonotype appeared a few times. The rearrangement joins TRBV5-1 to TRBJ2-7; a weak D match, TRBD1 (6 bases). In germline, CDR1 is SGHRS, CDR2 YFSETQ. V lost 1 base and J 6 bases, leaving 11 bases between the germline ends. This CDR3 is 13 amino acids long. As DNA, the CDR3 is TGCGCCAGCAGCTTGATCCCAGGGGTCGAGCAGTACTTC. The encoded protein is CASSLIPGVEQYF.

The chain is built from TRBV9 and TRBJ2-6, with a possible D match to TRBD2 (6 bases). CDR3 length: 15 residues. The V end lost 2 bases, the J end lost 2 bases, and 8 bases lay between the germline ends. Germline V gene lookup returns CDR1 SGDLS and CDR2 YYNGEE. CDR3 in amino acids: CASSVGGTGANVLTF. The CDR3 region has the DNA TGTGCCAGCAGCGTGGGAGGTACTGGGGCCAACGTCCTGACTTTC.

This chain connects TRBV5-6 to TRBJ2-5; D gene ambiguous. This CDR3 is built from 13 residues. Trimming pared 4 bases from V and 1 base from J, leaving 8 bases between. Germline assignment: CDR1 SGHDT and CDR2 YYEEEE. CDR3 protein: CASSQLGQETQYF. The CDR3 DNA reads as TGTGCCAGCAGCCAGCTGGGCCAAGAGACCCAGTACTTC.

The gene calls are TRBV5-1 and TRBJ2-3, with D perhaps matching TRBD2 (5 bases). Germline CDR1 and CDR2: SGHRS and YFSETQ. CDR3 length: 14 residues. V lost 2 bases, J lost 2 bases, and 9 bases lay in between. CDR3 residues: CASSFGGLTDTQYF. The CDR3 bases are TGCGCCAGCAGCTTTGGTGGACTCACAGATACGCAGTATTTT.

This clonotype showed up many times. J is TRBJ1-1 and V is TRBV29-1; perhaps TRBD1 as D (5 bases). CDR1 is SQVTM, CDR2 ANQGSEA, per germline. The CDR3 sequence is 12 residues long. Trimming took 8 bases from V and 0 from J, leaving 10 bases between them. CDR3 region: CSPDRMNTEAFF. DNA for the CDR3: TGCAGCCCAGACAGAATGAACACTGAAGCTTTCTTT.

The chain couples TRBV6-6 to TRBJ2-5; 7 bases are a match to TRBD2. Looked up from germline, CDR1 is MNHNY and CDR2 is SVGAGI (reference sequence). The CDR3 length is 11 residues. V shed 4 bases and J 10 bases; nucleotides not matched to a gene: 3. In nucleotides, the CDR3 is TGTGCCAGCAGTTCGCGGGACTACCAGTACTTC. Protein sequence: CASSSRDYQYF.

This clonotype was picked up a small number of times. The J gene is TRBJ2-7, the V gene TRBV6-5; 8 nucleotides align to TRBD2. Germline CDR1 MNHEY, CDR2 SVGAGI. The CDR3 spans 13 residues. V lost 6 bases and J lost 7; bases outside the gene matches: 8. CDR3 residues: CASRGREGREQYF. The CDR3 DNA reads TGTGCCAGCAGGGGCCGGGAGGGCCGGGAGCAGTACTTC.

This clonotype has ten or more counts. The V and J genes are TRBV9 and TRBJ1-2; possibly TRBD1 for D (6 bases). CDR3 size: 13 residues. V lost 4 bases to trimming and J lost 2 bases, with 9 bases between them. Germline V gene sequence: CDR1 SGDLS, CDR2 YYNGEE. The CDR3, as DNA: TGTGCCAGCAGCCCGGACAGAAACTATGGCTACACCTTC. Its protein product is CASSPDRNYGYTF.

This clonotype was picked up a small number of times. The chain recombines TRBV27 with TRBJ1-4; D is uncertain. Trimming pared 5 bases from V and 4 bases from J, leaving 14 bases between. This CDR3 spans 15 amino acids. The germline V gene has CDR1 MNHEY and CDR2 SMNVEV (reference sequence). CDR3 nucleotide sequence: TGTGCCAGCAGTCAGCCCCCGTGGAATAATGAAAAACTGTTTTTT. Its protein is CASSQPPWNNEKLFF.

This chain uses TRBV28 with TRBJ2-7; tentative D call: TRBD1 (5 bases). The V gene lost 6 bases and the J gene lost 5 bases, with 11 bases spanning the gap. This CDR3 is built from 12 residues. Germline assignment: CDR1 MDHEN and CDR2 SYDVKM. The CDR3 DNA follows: TGTGCCAGCAGATCCGACAGCAACGAGCAGTACTTC. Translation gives CASRSDSNEQYF.

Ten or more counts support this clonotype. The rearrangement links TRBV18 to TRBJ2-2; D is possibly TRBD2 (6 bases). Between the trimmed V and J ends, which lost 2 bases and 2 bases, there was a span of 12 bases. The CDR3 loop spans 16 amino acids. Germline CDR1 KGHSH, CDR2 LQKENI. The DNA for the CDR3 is TGTGCCAGCTCACCATTTTCCGGGGGAAACACCGGGGAGCTGTTTTTT. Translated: CASSPFSGGNTGELFF.

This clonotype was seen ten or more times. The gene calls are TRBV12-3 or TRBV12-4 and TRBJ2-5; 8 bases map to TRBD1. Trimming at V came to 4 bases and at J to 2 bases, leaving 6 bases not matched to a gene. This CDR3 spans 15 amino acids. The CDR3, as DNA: TGTGCCAGCAGTTCCAGGGGGCTCGGGCAAGAGACCCAGTACTTC. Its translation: CASSSRGLGQETQYF.

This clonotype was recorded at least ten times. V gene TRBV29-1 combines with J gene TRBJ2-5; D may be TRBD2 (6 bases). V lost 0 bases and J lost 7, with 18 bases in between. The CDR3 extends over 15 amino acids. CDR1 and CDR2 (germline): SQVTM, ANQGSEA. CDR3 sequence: CSVEDSGQAPGTQYF. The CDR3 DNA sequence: TGCAGCGTTGAAGATAGCGGCCAGGCACCTGGGACCCAGTACTTC.

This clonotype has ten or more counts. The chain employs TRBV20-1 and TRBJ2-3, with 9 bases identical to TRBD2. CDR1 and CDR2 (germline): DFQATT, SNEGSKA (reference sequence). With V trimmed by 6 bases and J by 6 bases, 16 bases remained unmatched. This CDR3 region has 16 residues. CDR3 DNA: TGCAGTGCCGCGGGAGTAGCGGGGGCCTCCGGGGATACGCAGTATTTT. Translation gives CSAAGVAGASGDTQYF.

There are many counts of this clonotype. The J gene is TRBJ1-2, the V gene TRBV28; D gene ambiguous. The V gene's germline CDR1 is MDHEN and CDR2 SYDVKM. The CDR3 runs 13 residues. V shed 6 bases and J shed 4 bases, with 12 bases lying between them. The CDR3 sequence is CASRRSGVYGYTF. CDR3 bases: TGTGCCAGCAGGCGGTCAGGTGTCTATGGCTACACCTTC.